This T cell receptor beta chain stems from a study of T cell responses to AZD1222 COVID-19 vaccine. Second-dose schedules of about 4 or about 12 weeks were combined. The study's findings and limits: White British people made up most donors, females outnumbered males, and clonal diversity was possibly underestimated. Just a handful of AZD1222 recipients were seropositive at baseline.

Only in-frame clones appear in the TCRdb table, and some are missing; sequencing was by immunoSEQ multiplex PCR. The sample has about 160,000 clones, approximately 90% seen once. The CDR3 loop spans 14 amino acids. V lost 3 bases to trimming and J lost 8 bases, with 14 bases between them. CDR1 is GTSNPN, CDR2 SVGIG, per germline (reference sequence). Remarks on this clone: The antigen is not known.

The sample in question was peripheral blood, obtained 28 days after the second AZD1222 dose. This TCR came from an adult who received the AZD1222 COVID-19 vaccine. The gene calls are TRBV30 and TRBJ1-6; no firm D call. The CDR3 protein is CAWSRDIRDSPLHF. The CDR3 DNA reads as TGTGCCTGGAGCCGGGATATAAGGGATTCACCCCTCCACTTT.